Below, one T cell receptor beta chain is given with its context. The table lists this clonotype with a few counts. Its antigen is not yet known. Per-base quality was not reported, and no clone a single base away is much larger than it. Libraries were prepared through 5' RACE. The sequencing machine was an Illumina HiSeq 2500. A second 7 to 11 cycle PCR used a sample-barcoded 5' primer and a J-beta primer mix. A template-switch 5' adaptor carrying 12 random nucleotides introduced a unique molecular identifier onto each TCR beta cDNA molecule. Each sample yielded at least 3 million CDR3-containing paired-end reads. First-strand cDNA synthesis was performed from all RNA using the Mint cDNA synthesis kit, with priming by a TRBC-specific oligonucleotide. All cDNA was treated with uracil-DNA glycosylase and then went through a first 18-cycle PCR with the universal primers M1SS and BC2_uni_R. The authors' analysis ran thus. Each sample was normalized by randomly selecting 1 million high-quality reads, each carrying a distinct molecular identifier. Reads with shared molecular identifiers were discarded instead of being binned into consensus sequences. MiTCR, run with a Q25 quality threshold and the strictest error-elimination algorithm, handled CDR3 identification, clonotype clustering and error correction. A nonparametric unseen species model with Euler transformation was used to estimate lower-bound total TCR beta diversity. In-frame beta chains were kept once TCRdb had trimmed the public reads at Q25 with fastp and called clones with MiXCR. Records with the same CDR3 protein are collapsed into one entry carrying the most frequent genes and DNA. These V and J calls are TCRdb output, not the study's own analysis. This sample is represented by about 1.4 million distinct CDR3 sequences; roughly 64% of them were singletons. The ten largest clonotypes hold under 8.5% of the sample.

V and J are trimmed by 6 bases and 5 bases, and the gene matches miss 7 bases of the junction. For CDR1 and CDR2, the germline V gene lists SQVTM and ANQGSEA. The CDR3 has 13 amino acids, counting the end cysteine and phenylalanine. Only the CDR3 portion is preserved as DNA: 39 bases, with reading frame beginning at the first base. The data stem from a study of blood T cells in healthy people across ages (dated by TCRdb to between 2015 and 2016). Describing the broader study: In model experiments, roughly one uniquely barcoded TCR beta cDNA molecule per two T cells was captured by template switching. For two donors (one aged 18 to 29 and one aged 80 or older), the study analyzed two additional independent replicas of 1 million unique cDNA reads from the same blood draw. The donors were split into four age groups: young (average about 16 years), middle-aged (around 37), aged (approximately 59) and long-lived (under 85). Donors of different ages were randomly distributed across sequencing lanes to avoid experimental bias. Using deep sequencing normalized with unique cDNA molecular identifiers, the study measured how TCR beta repertoire diversity changes with age. What the study reported, not specific to this receptor: The CMV infection status of donors was not known, potentially confounding age-related changes in expanded clonotypes. Estimates of total diversity based on one million sequenced T cells were regarded as lower bounds and as underestimates. There was a strong correlation between observed TCR beta diversity and the percentage of naive T cells measured by flow cytometry. As age increased, observed TCR beta diversity per million T cells dropped in a roughly linear way, and a significant reduction was already evident by age about 40. Since profiling was done on bulk unsorted PBMCs, naive and antigen-experienced compartments could not be conclusively compared. The long-lived group showed more naive CD4+ T cells, fewer expanded clones and increased TCR diversity than the aged group, suggesting age selection.

The donors were around 39 Caucasian individuals from Russia, aged roughly 6 to 100 years, who were systemically healthy. Approximately 9.3 milliliters of peripheral blood were drawn from each donor into EDTA-treated Vacutainer tubes. Ficoll-Paque density-gradient centrifugation was used to isolate PBMCs, with at least 7 million per sample. Total RNA was extracted from PBMCs with Trizol reagent, with at least 5.5 micrograms obtained per sample. The percentages of naive CD45RAhigh/CD27high T cells were determined by flow cytometry on a PBMC aliquot from every donor. Recombination connected TRBV29-1 to TRBJ1-5; the junction holds 7 bases that match TRBD1. This receptor was identified in a man younger than 35 in good health. Sequencing input: blood. The CDR3 region reads CSVQQGSDQPQHF. The bases are TGCAGCGTCCAACAGGGGTCGGATCAGCCCCAGCATTTT.